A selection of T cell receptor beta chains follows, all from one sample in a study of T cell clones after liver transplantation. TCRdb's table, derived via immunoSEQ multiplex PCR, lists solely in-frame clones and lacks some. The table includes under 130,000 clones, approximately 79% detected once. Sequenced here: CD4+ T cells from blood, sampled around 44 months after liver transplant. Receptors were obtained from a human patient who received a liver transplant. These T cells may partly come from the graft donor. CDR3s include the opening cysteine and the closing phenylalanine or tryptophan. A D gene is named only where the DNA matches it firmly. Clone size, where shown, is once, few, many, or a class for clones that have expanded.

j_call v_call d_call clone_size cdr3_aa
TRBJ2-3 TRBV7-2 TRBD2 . CASSLSPSGSPGTDTQYF
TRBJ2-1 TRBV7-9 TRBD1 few CASSSLPTGSSYNEQFF
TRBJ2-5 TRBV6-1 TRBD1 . CASKLQGAGETQYF
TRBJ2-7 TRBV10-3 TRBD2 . CAISDPDSGRQPYEQYF
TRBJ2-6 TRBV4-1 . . CASSQVQQGSGANVLTF
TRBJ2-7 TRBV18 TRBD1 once CASSSSQGAYEQYF
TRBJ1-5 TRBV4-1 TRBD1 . CASSQETGSLGPQHF
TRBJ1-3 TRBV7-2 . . CASSSDWSGNTIYF
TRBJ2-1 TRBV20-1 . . CSATGVNEQFF
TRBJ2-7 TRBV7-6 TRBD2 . CASSFGLAGSLTHEQYF
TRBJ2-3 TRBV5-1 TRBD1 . CASSPRDRGTDTQYF
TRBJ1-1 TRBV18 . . CASSLGTGGTEAFF
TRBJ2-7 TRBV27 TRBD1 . CASSLIGTGSYEQYF
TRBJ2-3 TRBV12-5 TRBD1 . CASGLVTVPGQGLVTQYF
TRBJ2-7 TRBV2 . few CASSEAAARSSEQYF
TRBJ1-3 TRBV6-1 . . CASSDWQGFGNTIYF
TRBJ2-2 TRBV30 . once CARASEGASGGELFF
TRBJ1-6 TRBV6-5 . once CASSYGTNPSPLHF
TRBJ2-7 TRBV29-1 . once CSVENTGSSYEQYF
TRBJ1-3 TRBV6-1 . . CASIKPGPGGNTIYF
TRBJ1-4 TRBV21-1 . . CASSKGKGQRDEKLFF
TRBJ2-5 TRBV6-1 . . CASSEMGRAQGETQYF
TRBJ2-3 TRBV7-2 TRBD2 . CASSLALAGGSDTQYF
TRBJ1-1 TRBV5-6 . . CASSETLNTEAFF
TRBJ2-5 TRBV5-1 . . CASSLDSPRSRETQYF
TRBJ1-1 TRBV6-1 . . CASSEVWNRPTEAFF
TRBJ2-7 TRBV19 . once CASSVGWQAYEQYF
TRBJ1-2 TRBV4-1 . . CASSQDAQVNYGYTF
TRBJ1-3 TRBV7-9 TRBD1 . CASSSGSGTGAFRNTIYF
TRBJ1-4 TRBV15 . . CATSRGGSMVFF
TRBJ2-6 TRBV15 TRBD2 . CATISGDRGANVLTF
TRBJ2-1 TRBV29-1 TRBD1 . CSSTGTTGSVEQFF
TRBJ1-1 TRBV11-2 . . CASSPLGPEAFF
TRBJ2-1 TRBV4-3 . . CASSLHLNSYNEQFF
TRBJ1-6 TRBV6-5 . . CASSYGTGARNSPLHF
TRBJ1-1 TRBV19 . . CASSTSGFTEAFF
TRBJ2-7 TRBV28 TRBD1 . CASRLVGRQGAHEQYF
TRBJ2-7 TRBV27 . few CASSSSIDYPYEQYF
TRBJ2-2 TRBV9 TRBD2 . CASSTGGVNTGELFF
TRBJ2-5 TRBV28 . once CASSLGGVQETQYF
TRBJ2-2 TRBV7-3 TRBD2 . CASSPSGGTGELFF
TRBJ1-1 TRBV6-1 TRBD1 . CASRGTGDTEAFF
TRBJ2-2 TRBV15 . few CATSRDMRLQGTGELFF
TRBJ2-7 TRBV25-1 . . CASSESGGKGYEQYF
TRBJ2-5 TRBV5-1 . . CASSSGYQETQYF
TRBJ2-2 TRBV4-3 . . CASSQGVQGNTGELFF
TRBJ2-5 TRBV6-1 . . CATQRRTQETQYF
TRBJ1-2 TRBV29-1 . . CSVEDRGSPGYGYTF
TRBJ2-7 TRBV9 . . CASSVGDTHRYEQYF
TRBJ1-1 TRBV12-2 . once CASRLSREPRTRARGGEAFF
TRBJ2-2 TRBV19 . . CAVRAQAAANTGELFF
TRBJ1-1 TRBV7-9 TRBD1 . CASSRTGLTEAFF
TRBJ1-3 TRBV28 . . CASSRYLSSGNTIYF